This T cell receptor beta chain was captured in a study of blood T cell repertoires in COVID-19. As for the study in general: Specimens from acute and convalescent COVID-19 originated in the United States, Italy and Spain.

After removal of 2 bases from V and 0 bases from J, the junction contained 8 bases not matched to a gene. Germline V gene sequence: CDR1 SGHVS, CDR2 FQNEAQ. This CDR3 has 17 residues. As processed by the authors: Reference gene primer amplification gave estimated nucleated cell counts. Sequenced by immunoSEQ multiplex PCR; TCRdb stores in-frame clones only, minus some. V, J and clone size reflect that table, while D and trimming were determined from the DNA. The table has 170,000 or so clones, roughly nine tenths seen once. This clone was picked up one time. V and J are TRBV7-8 and TRBJ1-1, with 8 bases lining up with TRBD1. The sample was peripheral blood. This receptor was taken from a man aged 45-60 years with acute or convalescent COVID-19. The CDR3 spells CASSLQGAITMNTEAFF. CDR3 in DNA: TGTGCCAGCAGCTTACAGGGGGCGATCACTATGAACACTGAAGCTTTCTTT.